Listed below are T cell receptor beta chains from one sample, sequenced in a study of neurological immune-mediated disorders. A single record per CDR3 protein comes from TCRdb applying MiXCR to the 5' RACE reads. The sample holds 30,000 to 40,000 distinct CDR3 sequences, 3.5% to 4% seen once. Sequenced: PBMCs. Every receptor here comes from a man younger than 40 with multiple sclerosis. Both conserved end residues are part of each CDR3. D genes are given only for firm matches. Rows may omit the clone size; those that give it use once, few, many or a size class.

v_call: TRBV10-3; clone_size: many; d_call: TRBD2; j_call: TRBJ2-3; cdr3_aa: CAISGFSLAGGPTDTQYF; cdr3_nt: TGTGCCATCAGTGGTTTTTCCCTAGCGGGGGGCCCCACAGATACGCAGTATTTT
v_call: TRBV6-2/TRBV6-3; clone_size: few; d_call: .; j_call: TRBJ1-5; cdr3_aa: CASSYAHNQPQNF; cdr3_nt: TGTGCCAGCAGTTACGCGCACAATCAGCCCCAGAATTTT
v_call: TRBV7-9; clone_size: .; d_call: .; j_call: TRBJ1-5; cdr3_aa: CASSSGQPNQPQHF; cdr3_nt: TGTGCCAGCAGCTCAGGACAGCCCAATCAGCCCCAGCATTTT
v_call: TRBV29-1; clone_size: many; d_call: .; j_call: TRBJ1-1; cdr3_aa: CSGETGMNTEAFF; cdr3_nt: TGCAGCGGTGAGACTGGAATGAACACTGAAGCTTTCTTT
v_call: TRBV6-6; clone_size: many; d_call: .; j_call: TRBJ1-5; cdr3_aa: CASSEGSNQPQHF; cdr3_nt: TGTGCCAGCAGCGAGGGCAGCAATCAGCCCCAGCATTTT
v_call: TRBV5-1; clone_size: many; d_call: .; j_call: TRBJ1-6; cdr3_aa: CASSSATGTTRSPLHF; cdr3_nt: TGCGCCAGCAGCTCGGCCACCGGGACCACCCGTTCACCCCTCCACTTT
v_call: TRBV4-3; clone_size: many; d_call: TRBD2; j_call: TRBJ2-5; cdr3_aa: CASSQDTAGGTQETQYF; cdr3_nt: TGCGCCAGCAGCCAAGATACGGCGGGGGGTACCCAAGAGACCCAGTACTTC
v_call: TRBV15; clone_size: many; d_call: TRBD1; j_call: TRBJ1-1; cdr3_aa: CATSTPRGQYSMNTEAFF; cdr3_nt: TGTGCCACCAGCACCCCAAGGGGACAGTACAGTATGAACACTGAAGCTTTCTTT
v_call: TRBV9; clone_size: .; d_call: .; j_call: TRBJ2-5; cdr3_aa: CASSVDGRETQYF; cdr3_nt: TGTGCCAGCAGCGTAGATGGGCGGGAGACCCAGTACTTC
v_call: TRBV29-1; clone_size: many; d_call: .; j_call: TRBJ1-1; cdr3_aa: CSVVGWSTEAFF; cdr3_nt: TGCAGCGTTGTGGGGTGGAGCACTGAAGCTTTCTTT
v_call: TRBV24-1; clone_size: many; d_call: .; j_call: TRBJ1-5; cdr3_aa: CATSDSSSNQPQHF; cdr3_nt: TGTGCCACCAGTGACTCTTCCTCCAATCAGCCCCAGCATTTT
v_call: TRBV29-1; clone_size: many; d_call: TRBD1; j_call: TRBJ2-2; cdr3_aa: CSVGQGPTGELFF; cdr3_nt: TGCAGCGTCGGACAGGGCCCCACCGGGGAGCTGTTTTTT
v_call: TRBV5-1; clone_size: many; d_call: .; j_call: TRBJ2-3; cdr3_aa: CASKPLPGLSTDTQCF; cdr3_nt: TGCGCCAGTAAGCCCCTCCCGGGACTTAGCACAGATACGCAGTGTTTT
v_call: TRBV6-5; clone_size: .; d_call: .; j_call: TRBJ1-1; cdr3_aa: CASSPPTRGAEAFF; cdr3_nt: TGTGCCAGCAGCCCACCGACGAGGGGCGCTGAAGCTTTCTTT
v_call: TRBV7-2; clone_size: many; d_call: .; j_call: TRBJ1-3; cdr3_aa: CASSATPASGNTIYF; cdr3_nt: TGTGCCAGCAGCGCGACGCCGGCCTCTGGAAACACCATATATTTT
v_call: TRBV7-9; clone_size: many; d_call: .; j_call: TRBJ2-7; cdr3_aa: CASSLSGTYEQYF; cdr3_nt: TGTGCCAGCAGCTTAAGCGGAACCTACGAGCAGTACTTC